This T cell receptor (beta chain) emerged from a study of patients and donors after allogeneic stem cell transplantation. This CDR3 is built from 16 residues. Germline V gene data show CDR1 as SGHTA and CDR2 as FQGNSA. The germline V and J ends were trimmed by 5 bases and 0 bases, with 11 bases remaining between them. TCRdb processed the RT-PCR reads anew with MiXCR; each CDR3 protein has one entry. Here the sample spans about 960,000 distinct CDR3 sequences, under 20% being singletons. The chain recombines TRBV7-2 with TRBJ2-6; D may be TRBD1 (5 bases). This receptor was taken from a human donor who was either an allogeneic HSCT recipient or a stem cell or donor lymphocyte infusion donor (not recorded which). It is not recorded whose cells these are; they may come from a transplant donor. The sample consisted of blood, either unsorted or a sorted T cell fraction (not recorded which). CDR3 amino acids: CASSPDSNSGANVLTF. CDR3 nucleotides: TGTGCCAGCAGCCCAGACAGCAACTCTGGGGCCAACGTCCTGACTTTC.